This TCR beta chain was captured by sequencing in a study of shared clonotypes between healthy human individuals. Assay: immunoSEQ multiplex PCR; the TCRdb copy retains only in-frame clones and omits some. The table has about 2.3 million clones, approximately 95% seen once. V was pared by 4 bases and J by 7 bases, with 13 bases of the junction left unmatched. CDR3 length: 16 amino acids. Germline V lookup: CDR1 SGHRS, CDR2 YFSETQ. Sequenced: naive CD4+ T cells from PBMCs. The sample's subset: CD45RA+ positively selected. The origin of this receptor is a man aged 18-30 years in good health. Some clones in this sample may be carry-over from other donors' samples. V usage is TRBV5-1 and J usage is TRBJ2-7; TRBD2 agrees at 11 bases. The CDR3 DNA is TGCGCCAGCAGCACCGGGACTAGCGGAGTACGTGCAGAGCAGTACTTC. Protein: CASSTGTSGVRAEQYF.